This T cell receptor (beta chain) appears in the sequencing data of a study of T cell responses to AZD1222 COVID-19 vaccine. Here immunoSEQ multiplex PCR was the method, and the copy in TCRdb shows in-frame clones only, minus some. The repertoire consists of 150,000 to 200,000 clones, with 70% to 90% occurring once and the leading ten covering more than 3.5%. This CDR3 has 14 amino acids. Germline lookup yields CDR1 SGHRS and CDR2 YFSETQ. Trimming pared 2 bases from V and 0 bases from J, leaving 8 bases between. The sequence was obtained from an adult who received the MenACWY meningococcal vaccine as a control. The sequences come from peripheral blood, collected 28 days after the second dose of the MenACWY control vaccine. The chain carries TRBV5-1 and TRBJ2-5; D possibly corresponds to TRBD1 (6 bases). The CDR3: CASSLGQHQETQYF. The CDR3 DNA follows: TGCGCCAGCAGCTTAGGACAGCACCAAGAGACCCAGTACTTC.